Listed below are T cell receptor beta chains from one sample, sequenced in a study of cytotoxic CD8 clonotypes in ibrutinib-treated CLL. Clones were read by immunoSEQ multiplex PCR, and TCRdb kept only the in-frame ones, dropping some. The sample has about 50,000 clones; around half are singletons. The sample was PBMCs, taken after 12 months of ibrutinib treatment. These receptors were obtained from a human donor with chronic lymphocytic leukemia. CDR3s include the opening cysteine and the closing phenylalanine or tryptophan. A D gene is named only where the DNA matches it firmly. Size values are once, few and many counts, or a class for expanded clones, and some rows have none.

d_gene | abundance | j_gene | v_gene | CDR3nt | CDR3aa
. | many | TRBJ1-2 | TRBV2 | TGTGCCAGCAGTGAAGGTTTGGGGGACTACACCTTC | CASSEGLGDYTF
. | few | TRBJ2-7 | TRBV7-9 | TGTGCCAGCAGCCCGAGAAGCTCTTACGAGCAGTACTTC | CASSPRSSYEQYF
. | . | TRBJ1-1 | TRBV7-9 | TGTGCCAGCAGCTTAGGGGGGACTTTTCAGAACACTGAAGCTTTCTTT | CASSLGGTFQNTEAFF
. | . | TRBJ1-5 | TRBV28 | TGTGCCAGCAGTTTAATTGTAGGCAGGCCTCAGCCCCAGCATTTT | CASSLIVGRPQPQHF
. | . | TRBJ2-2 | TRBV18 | TGTGCCAGCTCACCAAACCCCGGCACCGGGGAGCTGTTTTTT | CASSPNPGTGELFF
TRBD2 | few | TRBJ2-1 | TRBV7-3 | TGTGCCAGCAGCCCAGGGGGGACTAGCGCGTACAATGAGCAGTTCTTC | CASSPGGTSAYNEQFF
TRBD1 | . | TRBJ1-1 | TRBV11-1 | TGTGCCAGCAGCCGCGACAGGGTTTCGAGTGAAGCTTTCTTT | CASSRDRVSSEAFF
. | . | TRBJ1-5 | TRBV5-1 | TGCGCCAGCAGCGTCGAGTTCAATCAGCCCCAGCATTTT | CASSVEFNQPQHF
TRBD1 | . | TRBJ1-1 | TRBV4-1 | TGCGCCAGCAGCCGCGGGACAGGGCGAATGAACACTGAAGCTTTCTTT | CASSRGTGRMNTEAFF
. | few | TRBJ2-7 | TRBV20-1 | TGCAGTGCTAGTGGCGGCTACGAGCAGTACTTC | CSASGGYEQYF
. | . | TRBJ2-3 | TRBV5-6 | TGTGCCAGCAGCCCCTTGAGAACTAGCTCCTTGGGAGATACGCAGTATTTT | CASSPLRTSSLGDTQYF
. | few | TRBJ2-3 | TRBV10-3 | TGTGCCATCAACGGGGGCGGTAGCACAGATACGCAGTATTTT | CAINGGGSTDTQYF
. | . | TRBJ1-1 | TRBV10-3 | TGTGCCATCAGTTACAGGGAGGAGGAAGCTTTCTTT | CAISYREEEAFF
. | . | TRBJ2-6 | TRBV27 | TGTGCCAGCACACCACAGGGAGGCAGGACTGGGGCCAACGTCCTGACTTTC | CASTPQGGRTGANVLTF
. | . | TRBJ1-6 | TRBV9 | TGTGCCAGCAGCCTCCGGGACGGGCATTCACCCCTCCACTTT | CASSLRDGHSPLHF
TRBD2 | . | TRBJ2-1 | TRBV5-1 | TGCGCCAGCACATGGGGACTAGCGGAGTACAATGAGCAGTTCTTC | CASTWGLAEYNEQFF
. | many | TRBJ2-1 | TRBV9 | TGTGCCAGCAGTAAAGACCCCGGGGAGAATGAGCAGTTCTTC | CASSKDPGENEQFF
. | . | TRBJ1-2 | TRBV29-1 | TGCAGCGTTGAAGACCAATATGGCTACACCTTC | CSVEDQYGYTF
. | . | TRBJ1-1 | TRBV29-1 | TGCAGCGTTGGGACAGTGTCGGACACTGAAGCTTTCTTT | CSVGTVSDTEAFF
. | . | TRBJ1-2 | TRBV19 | TGTGCCAGTAGTATAGGAGATGGCGGGAACTATGGCTACACCTTC | CASSIGDGGNYGYTF
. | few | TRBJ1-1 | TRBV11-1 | TGTGCCAGCAGTGACCGAGAGAACACTGAAGCTTTCTTT | CASSDRENTEAFF
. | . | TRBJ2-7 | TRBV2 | TGTGCCAGCAGGCGGGACAGCGCTTACGAGCAGTACTTC | CASRRDSAYEQYF
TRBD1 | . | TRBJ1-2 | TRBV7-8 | TGTGCCAGCAGCTACGCCGTGACAGGGGCGCAAGGCTACACCTTC | CASSYAVTGAQGYTF
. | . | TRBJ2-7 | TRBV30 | TGTGCCAGCAGTGGTCTAGGCTACGAGCAGTACTTC | CASSGLGYEQYF
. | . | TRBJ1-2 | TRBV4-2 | TGTGCCAGCAGCCAAGGACGGGGCGGCGGTGGCTACACCTTC | CASSQGRGGGGYTF
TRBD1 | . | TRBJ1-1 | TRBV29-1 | TGCAGCGTGGGGGACAGACCAGACACTGAAGCTTTCTTT | CSVGDRPDTEAFF
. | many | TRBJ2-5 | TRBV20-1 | TGCAGTGCTAGAGAAATGGATTCCCAGTACTTC | CSAREMDSQYF
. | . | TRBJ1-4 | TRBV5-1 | TGCGCCAGCAGCCCCTACAGAGGAGCGAATGAAAAACTGTTTTTT | CASSPYRGANEKLFF
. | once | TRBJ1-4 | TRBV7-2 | TGTGCCAGCAGCTTAGTGGGGGCGCCGGGTGAAAAACTGTTTTTT | CASSLVGAPGEKLFF
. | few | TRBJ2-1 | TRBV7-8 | TGTGCCAGCAGCCCCGAGTCGAGCTTGGGAGTTGGCTACAATGAGCAGTTCTTC | CASSPESSLGVGYNEQFF
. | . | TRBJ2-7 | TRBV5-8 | TGTGCCAGCAGCTTGGGTGGACTGACTTACGAGCAGTACTTC | CASSLGGLTYEQYF
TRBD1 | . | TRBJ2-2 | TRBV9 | TGTGCCAGCAGCGTAGGAGGACAGGGAACCACCGGGGAGCTGTTTTTT | CASSVGGQGTTGELFF
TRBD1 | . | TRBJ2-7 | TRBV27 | TGTGCCAGCAGCAAAACCGGGACAGAGAACGAGCAGTACTTC | CASSKTGTENEQYF
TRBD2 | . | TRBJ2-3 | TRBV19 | TGTGCCAGTACCCCCACCAGCGGGAGTCGGGATACGCAGTATTTT | CASTPTSGSRDTQYF
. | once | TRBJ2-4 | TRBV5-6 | TGTGCCAGCAGCGAGCCCGGGGGGCTTGGAAACATTCAGTACTTC | CASSEPGGLGNIQYF
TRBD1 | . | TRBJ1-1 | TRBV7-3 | TGTGCCAGCAGCCCGACAGGGGAGGGAGGCGCTTTCTTT | CASSPTGEGGAFF
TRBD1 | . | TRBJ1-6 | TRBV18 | TGTGCCAGCTCACCGCGGGACAGAAATTCACCCCTCCACTTT | CASSPRDRNSPLHF
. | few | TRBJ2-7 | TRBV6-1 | TGTGCCAGCACCCCCGGGGCCCTGGAGCAGTACTTC | CASTPGALEQYF
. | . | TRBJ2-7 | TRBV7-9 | TGTGCCAGCACCCCCGAGGGCAGTGTCTACGAGCAGTACTTC | CASTPEGSVYEQYF
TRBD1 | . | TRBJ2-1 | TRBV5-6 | TGTGCCAGCAGCTTTACAGGGGGCGGTGAGCAGTTCTTC | CASSFTGGGEQFF
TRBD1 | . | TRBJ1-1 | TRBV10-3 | TGTGCCATCGGGACAGGGGGGAACACTGAAGCTTTCTTT | CAIGTGGNTEAFF
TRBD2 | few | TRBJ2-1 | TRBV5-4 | TGTGCCAGCAGCGGGACTAGCCGAAATGAGCAGTTCTTC | CASSGTSRNEQFF
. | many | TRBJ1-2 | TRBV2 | TGTGCCAGCAGTGCAGAGATAAACTATGGCTACACCTTC | CASSAEINYGYTF
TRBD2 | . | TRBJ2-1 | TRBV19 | TGTGCCAGTAGTATAGCCGGGACTAGCAGCAATGAGCAGTTCTTC | CASSIAGTSSNEQFF
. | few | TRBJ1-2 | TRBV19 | TGTGCCAGTAGTGGTGACACCCACGTTCGATACACCTTC | CASSGDTHVRYTF
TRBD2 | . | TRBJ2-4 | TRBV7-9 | TGTGCCAGCAGCTTAGTTGGCGGGAGTGGGGACATTCAGTACTTC | CASSLVGGSGDIQYF
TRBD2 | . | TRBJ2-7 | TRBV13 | TGTGCCACAACCCCGGGACTATACTTCGGTGAGCAGTACTTC | CATTPGLYFGEQYF
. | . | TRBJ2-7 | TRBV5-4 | TGTGCCAGCAGCTCTCAGGACTCGAGCTCCTACGAGCAGTACTTC | CASSSQDSSSYEQYF
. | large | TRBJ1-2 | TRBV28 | TGTGCCAGCAGTGAGGTTGGGTATGGCTACACCTTC | CASSEVGYGYTF
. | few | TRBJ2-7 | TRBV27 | TGTGCCAGCAGTTCAGGCGAGCTCCGCTCCTACGAGCAGTACTTC | CASSSGELRSYEQYF
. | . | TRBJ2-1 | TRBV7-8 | TGTGCCAGCAGCTTAGGGGGTGGTGGGGGCAATGAGCAGTTCTTC | CASSLGGGGGNEQFF
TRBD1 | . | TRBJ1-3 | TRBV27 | TGTGCCAGCAGTTCCGAAGGGACAGGGGGCTCTGGAAACACCATATATTTT | CASSSEGTGGSGNTIYF
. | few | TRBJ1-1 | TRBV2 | TGTGCCAGCACCAGGCAGTGGGGCACTGAAGCTTTCTTT | CASTRQWGTEAFF
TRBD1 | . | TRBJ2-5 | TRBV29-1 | TGCAGATCCAAGGGCAGGGGGCGTTTTCAAGAGACCCAGTACTTC | CRSKGRGRFQETQYF
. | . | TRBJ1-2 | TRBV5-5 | TGTGCCAGCAGGACCGGGACTGAGAACTATGGCTACACCTTC | CASRTGTENYGYTF
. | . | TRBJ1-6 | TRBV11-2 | TGTGCCAGCAGGGAAGGGGGGGCCTATAATTCACCCCTCCACTTT | CASREGGAYNSPLHF
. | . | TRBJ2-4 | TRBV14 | TGTGCCAGCAGCCAAGATCTAACAGGGTGGATGTACTTC | CASSQDLTGWMYF
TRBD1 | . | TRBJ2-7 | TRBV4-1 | TGCGCCAGCAGCCAAGTTGGGACAGGGTCGTCCTACGAGCAGTACTTC | CASSQVGTGSSYEQYF